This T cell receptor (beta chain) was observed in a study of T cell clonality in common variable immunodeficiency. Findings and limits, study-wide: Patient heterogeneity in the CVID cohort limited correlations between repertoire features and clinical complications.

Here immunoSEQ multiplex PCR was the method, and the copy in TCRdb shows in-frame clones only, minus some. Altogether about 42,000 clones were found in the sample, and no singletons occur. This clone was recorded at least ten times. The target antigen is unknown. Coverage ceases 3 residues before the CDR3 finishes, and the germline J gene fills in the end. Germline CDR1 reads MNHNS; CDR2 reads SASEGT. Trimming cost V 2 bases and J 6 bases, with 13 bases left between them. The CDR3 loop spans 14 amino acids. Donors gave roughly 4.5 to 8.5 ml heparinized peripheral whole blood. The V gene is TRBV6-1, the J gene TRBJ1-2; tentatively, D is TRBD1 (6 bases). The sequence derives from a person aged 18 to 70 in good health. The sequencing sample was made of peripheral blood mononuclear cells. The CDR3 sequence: CASSETGFSHGYTF. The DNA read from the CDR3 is TGTGCCAGCAGTGAAACAGGGTTTTCCCATGGC.